The TCR beta chain described here comes from a study of blood T cell repertoires in COVID-19. The sample holds one count of this clone. Original analysis: Reference gene primer amplification yielded estimated nucleated cell counts. TCRdb's copy holds only in-frame clones and misses some; the assay was immunoSEQ multiplex PCR. The DNA gave D and trimming, while V, J and clone size come from that table. Found here are 150,000 to 200,000 clones, over 75% of them singletons; the top ten hold approximately 9.9%. The CDR3 extends over 14 amino acids. Germline-derived CDR1 and CDR2 are SGHAT and FQNNGV. The V and J ends lost 8 bases and 9 bases, in that order; junction bases with no gene match: 8. Enrolled through a virtual design, the participants were between 18 and 89 years of age and came from about two dozen US areas.

The TCR was taken from a man aged 45-60 years who had recovered from COVID-19. The material sequenced was PBMCs or T cells enriched from blood (not recorded which). V and J are TRBV11-2 and TRBJ2-1, with 12 bases lining up with TRBD2. This CDR3 reads CASALAGGYGEQFF. The CDR3 DNA reads as TGTGCCAGCGCACTAGCGGGGGGATATGGTGAGCAGTTCTTC.